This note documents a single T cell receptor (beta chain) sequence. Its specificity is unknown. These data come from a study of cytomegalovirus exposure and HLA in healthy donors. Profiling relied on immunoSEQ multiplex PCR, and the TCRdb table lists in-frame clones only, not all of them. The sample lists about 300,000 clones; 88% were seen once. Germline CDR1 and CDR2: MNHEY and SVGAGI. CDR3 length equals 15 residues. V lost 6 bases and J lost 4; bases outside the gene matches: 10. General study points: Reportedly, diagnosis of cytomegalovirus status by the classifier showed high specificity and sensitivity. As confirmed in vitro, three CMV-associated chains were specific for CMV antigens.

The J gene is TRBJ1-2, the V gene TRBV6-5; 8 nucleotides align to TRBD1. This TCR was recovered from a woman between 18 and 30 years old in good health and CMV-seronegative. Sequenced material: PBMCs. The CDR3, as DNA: TGTGCCAGCAGCCTCGTCCGGGACAGGAGCTATGGCTACACCTTC. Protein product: CASSLVRDRSYGYTF.